This TCR beta chain was sequenced during a study of beta chain features in type 1 diabetes. Study overall: All samples combined gave around 98,000,000 sorted cells for examination.

General study points: People with Type 1 diabetes carried modestly yet significantly shorter TCRB CDR3s in all four CD4+ subsets. A greater similarity of naive, central memory and Treg TCRB repertoires was seen among patients than among healthy donors.

Blood was collected once per donor into heparin, averaging about 116 mL. Trimming removed 2 bases at V and 5 bases at J, with 10 bases between. The CDR3 extends over 15 amino acids. Germline assignment: CDR1 KGHSH and CDR2 LQKENI. TCRB transcripts that were expressed got sequenced, as all of the isolated RNA had been reverse transcribed. Libraries were prepared by immunoSEQ multiplex PCR; TCRdb keeps only in-frame clonotypes and omits some of them. The table has around 250,000 clones, around 26% seen once. Remarks on this clone: Antigen: not known.

This chain joins TRBV18 and TRBJ1-6; no reliable D call. Source material: central memory CD4+ T cells from blood. The clonotype comes from a young man in good health. The CDR3 sequence: CASSPGRLDNSPLHF. The DNA of the CDR3 is TGTGCCAGCTCACCAGGACGTCTCGATAATTCACCCCTCCACTTT. Full variable domain (rest looked up from reference TRBV18 and TRBJ1-6): NAGVMQNPRHLVRRRGQEARLRCSPMKGHSHVYWYRQLPEEGLKFMVYLQKENIIDESGMPKERFSAEFPKEGPSILRIQQVVRGDSAAYFCASSPGRLDNSPLHFGNGTRLTVT.